This T cell receptor beta chain was identified in a study of response to subunit inactivated influenza vaccine. The ends lost 2 bases at V and 9 bases at J; junction bases unmatched: 6. The CDR3 totals 15 residues. Germline-derived CDR1 and CDR2 are MDHEN and SYDVKM. Regarding this clonotype: The antigen is not known.

From the RT-PCR reads, TCRdb called clonotypes with MiXCR, one entry per CDR3 protein. Of 650,000 to 800,000 distinct CDR3 sequences listed, approximately 15% are singletons. Study-wide findings and caveats: A suggestion made by the authors is that each seasonal influenza vaccination recruits few new T cells.

This chain uses TRBV28 with TRBJ2-1; 11 bases agree with TRBD2. The specimen comprised PBMCs from blood, sampled less than 15 days before vaccination. The sequence was collected from a man aged 50-60 years who received an inactivated influenza vaccine. The CDR3 reads CASSLIAGGPFEQFF. DNA of the CDR3: TGTGCCAGCAGTTTAATAGCGGGGGGGCCCTTTGAGCAGTTCTTC.